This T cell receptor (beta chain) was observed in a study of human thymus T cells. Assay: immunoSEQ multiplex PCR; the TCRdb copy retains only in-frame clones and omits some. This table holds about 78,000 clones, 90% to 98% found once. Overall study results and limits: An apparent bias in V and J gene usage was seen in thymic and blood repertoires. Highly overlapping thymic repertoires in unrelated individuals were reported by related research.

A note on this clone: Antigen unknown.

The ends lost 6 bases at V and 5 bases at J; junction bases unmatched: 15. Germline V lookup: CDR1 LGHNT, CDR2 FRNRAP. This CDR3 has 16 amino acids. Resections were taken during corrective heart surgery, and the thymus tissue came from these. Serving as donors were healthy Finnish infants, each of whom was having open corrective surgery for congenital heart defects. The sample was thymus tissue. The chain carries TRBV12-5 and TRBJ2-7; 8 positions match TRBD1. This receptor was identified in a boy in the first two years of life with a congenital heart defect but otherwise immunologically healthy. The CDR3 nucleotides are TGTGCTAGTGGGTCTTATGTTCAGGGGGCAAGGCACGAGCAGTACTTC. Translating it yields CASGSYVQGARHEQYF.